The present TCR beta chain was sequenced within a study of molecular identifiers for immune sequencing clone quantification. CD8+CD4-CCR7+CD45RA+ cells were sorted as naive CD8 T cells. Each CDR3 protein is one row after TCRdb ran MiXCR on the PCR reads. The sample carries around 300,000 distinct CDR3 sequences, 24% recorded once. This clonotype was seen more than once but under ten times. The V end lost 8 bases, the J end lost 11 bases, and 9 bases lay between the germline ends. This CDR3 comprises 10 residues. The sequence was collected from a human donor in good health. Some libraries in this study had Jurkat cell RNA spiked in. The V and J genes are TRBV12-3 or TRBV12-4 and TRBJ1-4, with D unclear. What was sequenced was naive CD8+ T cells from blood, with Jurkat cell RNA spiked in. Subset reported: FACS-sorted CD8+CD4-CCR7+CD45RA+ naive T cells. The CDR3 loop reads CASLGGKLFF. CDR3 bases: TGTGCCAGCCTGGGCGGGAAACTGTTTTTT.